Listed below are T cell receptor beta chains from one sample, sequenced in a study of Tregs in tolerant kidney transplant recipients. Profiling relied on immunoSEQ multiplex PCR, and the TCRdb table lists in-frame clones only, not all of them. The sample has 50,000 to 65,000 clones; more than 70% are singletons. This specimen consisted of CD4+ T cells from blood (PBMCs), obtained 6 months after the transplant. The receptor set was obtained from a human patient who received a combined kidney and bone marrow transplant. Part of the T cell pool may stem from the graft donor. CDR3s leave out the opening cysteine and the closing phenylalanine or tryptophan. D genes are given only for firm matches.

>TRBV7-8|NA
ASSPRRAPPYEQF
>TRBV7-8|TRBD1
ASSDRDRGGQPQH
>TRBV5-1|NA
ASSLVQGAAIYGYT
>TRBV5-1|TRBD2
ASSISSASGSYEQY
>TRBV6-1|NA
ASSQMGQTKNIQY
>TRBV11-3|NA
ASSLDAGAEAF
>TRBV28|NA
ASSADPSGTEAF
>TRBV7-2|NA
ASSLASSVAGKTYEQY
>TRBV4-2|TRBD1
ASSLRGLTQY
>TRBV7-3|TRBD2
ASSLWDRWEGLSGNEQF
>TRBV7-8|TRBD1
ASSLQGAIQPQH
>TRBV21-1|NA
ASSNYGTASSYEQY
>TRBV4-1|TRBD2
ASSQAPSGKGRETQY
>TRBV4-1|NA
ASSQELAGTGEQY
>TRBV5-1|NA
ASSLAWVGDEQF
>TRBV19|NA
ASRPRGQRETYNEQF
>TRBV7-9|TRBD1
ASSNILATGAPYTEAF
>TRBV13|TRBD2
ASSLGGLGLTGELF
>TRBV29-1|NA
SVEVDGTDTQY
>TRBV7-9|NA
ASSYTVETQY
>TRBV19|TRBD1
ASSISGQGSFGYT
>TRBV28|NA
ASSLIREDGELF
>TRBV5-1|NA
ASSLVRTDEQY
>TRBV5-1|TRBD2
ASSTGTSGLSYNEQF
>TRBV1|NA
TSSDRPGLADEQY
>TRBV10-2|TRBD1
ASSEGQGGLRITYEQY
>TRBV19|TRBD1
ASKGDRSREQY
>TRBV4-2|TRBD2
ASSQAVGGGMHIQY
>TRBV11-2|TRBD1
ASSLAGQGNTEAF
>TRBV18|NA
ASSPVAQSSAEAF
>TRBV9|TRBD2
ASSVDPGGGYEQY
>TRBV11-3|NA
ASTTGLPRSNEQF